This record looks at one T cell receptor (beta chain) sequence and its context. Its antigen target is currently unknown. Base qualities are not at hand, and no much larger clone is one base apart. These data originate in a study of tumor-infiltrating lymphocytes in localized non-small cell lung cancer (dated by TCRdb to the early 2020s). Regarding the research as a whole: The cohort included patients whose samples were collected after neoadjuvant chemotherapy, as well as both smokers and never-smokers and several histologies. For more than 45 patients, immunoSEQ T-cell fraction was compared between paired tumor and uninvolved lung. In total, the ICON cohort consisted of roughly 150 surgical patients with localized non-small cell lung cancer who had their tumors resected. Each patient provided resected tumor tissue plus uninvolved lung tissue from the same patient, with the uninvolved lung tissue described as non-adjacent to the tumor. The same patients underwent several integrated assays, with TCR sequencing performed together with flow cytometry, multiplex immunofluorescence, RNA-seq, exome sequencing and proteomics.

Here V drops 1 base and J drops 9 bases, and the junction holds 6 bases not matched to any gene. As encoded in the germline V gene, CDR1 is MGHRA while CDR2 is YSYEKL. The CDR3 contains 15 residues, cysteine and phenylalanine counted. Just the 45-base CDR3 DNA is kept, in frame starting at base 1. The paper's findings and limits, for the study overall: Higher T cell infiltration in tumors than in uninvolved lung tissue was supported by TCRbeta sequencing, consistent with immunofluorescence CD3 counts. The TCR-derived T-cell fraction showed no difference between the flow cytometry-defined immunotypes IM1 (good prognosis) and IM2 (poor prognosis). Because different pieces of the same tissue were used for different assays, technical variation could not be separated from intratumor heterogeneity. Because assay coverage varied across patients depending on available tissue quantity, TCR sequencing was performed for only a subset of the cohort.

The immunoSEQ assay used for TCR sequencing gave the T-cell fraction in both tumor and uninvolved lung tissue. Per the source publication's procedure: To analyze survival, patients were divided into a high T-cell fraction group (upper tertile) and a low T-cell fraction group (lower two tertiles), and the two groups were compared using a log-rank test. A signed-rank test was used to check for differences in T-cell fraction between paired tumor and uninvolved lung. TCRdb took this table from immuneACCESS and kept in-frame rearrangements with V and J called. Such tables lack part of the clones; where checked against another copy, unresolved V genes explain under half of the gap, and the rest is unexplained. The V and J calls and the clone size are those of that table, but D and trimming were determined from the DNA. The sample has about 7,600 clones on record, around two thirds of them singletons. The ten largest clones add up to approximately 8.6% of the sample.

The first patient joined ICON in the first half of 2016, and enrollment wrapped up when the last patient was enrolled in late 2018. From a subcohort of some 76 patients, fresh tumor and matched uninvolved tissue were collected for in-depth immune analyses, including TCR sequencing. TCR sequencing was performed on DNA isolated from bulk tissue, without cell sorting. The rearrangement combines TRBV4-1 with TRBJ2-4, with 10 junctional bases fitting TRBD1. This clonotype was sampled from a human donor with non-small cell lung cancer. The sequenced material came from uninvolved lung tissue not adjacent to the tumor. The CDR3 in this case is CASSQAGTGEGIQYF. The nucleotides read TGCGCCAGCAGCCAAGCCGGGACAGGGGAAGGCATTCAGTACTTC.